What follows describes a single T cell receptor (beta chain). Only in-frame clones appear in the TCRdb table, and some are missing; sequencing was by immunoSEQ multiplex PCR. The table lists about 700,000 clones, about 91% of them singletons. The CDR3 has 13 residues. The V end lost 6 bases, the J end lost 4 bases, and 13 bases lay between the germline ends. Germline values: CDR1 PRHDT, CDR2 FYEKMQ (reference sequence). The data belong to a study of shared clonotypes between healthy human individuals. CD45RO negativity and positive selection for CCR7 defined naive CD8 cells, a population that excluded terminally differentiated effector memory CD45RA+ cells.

What was sequenced was naive CD8+ T cells sorted from blood. The source of this sequence is a man in his thirties or forties in good health. The J gene is TRBJ2-7, the V gene TRBV13; D is ambiguous. CDR3 in DNA: TGTGCCAGCAGTTTAAGGAGCACGTACGAGCAGTACTTC. Amino acid sequence: CASSLRSTYEQYF.